This TCR beta chain was found in a study of blood T cell repertoires in COVID-19. This CDR3 has 15 residues. The junction had 14 bases not matched to a gene; V was cut back by 6 bases and J by 7 bases. The germline V gene has CDR1 WSHSY and CDR2 SAAADI. Measured with immunoSEQ multiplex PCR; TCRdb has only the in-frame clones, and not every one. The top ten hold about 1.3% of the sample, which has around 200,000 clones, 70% to 90% seen once. Sequencing was performed on PBMCs or T cells enriched from blood (not recorded which). The chain uses TRBV10-2 and TRBJ1-2; 7 bases are a match to TRBD1. The sequence was collected from a man aged 25-45 years who had recovered from COVID-19. The CDR3 loop is CASRPTGQGGRGYTF. The CDR3 coding sequence is TGCGCCAGCAGGCCGACAGGGCAGGGTGGCCGTGGCTACACCTTC.